This T cell receptor beta chain was obtained from a study of T-cell reconstitution after alpha-beta-depleted transplantation in children. Overall study findings and caveats: By about two months after transplant, alpha-beta T cells reportedly arose from several hundred graft clones that had expanded. Elevated TCRbeta diversity at day 60 was traced, in some patients, to surviving recipient T cells and thymic progenitors.

This clonotype was counted at least ten times. Its antigen is unknown. Molecular barcoding with unique molecular identifiers was used for the TCRbeta library. Each CDR3 protein is one row after TCRdb ran MiXCR on the PCR reads. The sample contains nearly 250,000 distinct CDR3 sequences, 6.5% to 9% of which appear only once. Germline CDR1 and CDR2: LGHNA and YNFKEQ. After removal of 6 bases from V and 6 bases from J, the junction contained 13 bases not matched to a gene. The CDR3 has 16 amino acids. The specimen comprised PBMCs, mostly from graft donor cells, sampled 180 days after TCRalphabeta/CD19-depleted stem cell transplant. This sequence originates from a male patient younger than 18 who had a stem cell transplant for acute lymphoblastic leukemia, so the T cells may come from the graft donor. V gene TRBV4-2 combines with J gene TRBJ2-1; 8 positions agree with TRBD2. The CDR3 region is CASRDGRGGGGNEQFF. As DNA, the CDR3 is TGTGCCAGCAGGGACGGACGGGGGGGCGGTGGCAATGAGCAGTTCTTC.